These 7 T cell receptor beta chains came from one sample sequenced in a study of T cell repertoires in cytomegalovirus infection. Using its own MiXCR run on the reads, TCRdb lists one record per CDR3 protein. The table has over 450,000 distinct CDR3 sequences, about 10% seen once. Sequencing used PBMCs. Every receptor here comes from a human donor in good health (CMV status not recorded). Some clones in this sample may be carry-over from other donors' samples.

At least ten counts were recorded for this clonotype. V gene TRBV28 combines with J gene TRBJ1-5, with 9 positions matching TRBD1. Per germline, CDR1 MDHEN and CDR2 SYDVKM. The CDR3 is 14 amino acids. Trimming cost V 6 bases and J 4 bases; bases outside gene matches: 4. CDR3 region: CASRMTGGNQPQHF. CDR3 sequence (DNA): TGTGCCAGCAGGATGACAGGGGGAAATCAGCCCCAGCATTTT.

This clonotype was observed many times. The chain carries TRBV10-3 and TRBJ2-3, with a possible D match to TRBD1 (6 bases). Germline-derived CDR1 and CDR2 are ENHRY and SYGVKD. The CDR3 is 14 amino acids. Trimming stripped 3 bases from V and 2 bases from J, with 9 bases between. In DNA form, the CDR3 reads TGTGCCATCAGTGACAGGGGATCCACAGATACGCAGTATTTT. Translation gives CAISDRGSTDTQYF.

V and J are TRBV18 and TRBJ2-7; D unresolved. This CDR3 comprises 13 residues. Trimming removed 4 bases from V and 3 bases from J, with 10 bases in between. Germline CDR1 KGHSH, CDR2 LQKENI. CDR3 region: CASSRQYSYEQYF. For the CDR3, the DNA is TGTGCCAGCTCACGTCAGTACAGCTACGAGCAGTACTTC.

Many counts were recorded for this clonotype. This chain's CDR3 is CASSSAFTPRGYTF. For the CDR3, the DNA is TGTGCCAGCAGCTCGGCCTTCACCCCACGAGGCTACACCTTC. The chain has TRBV7-9 and TRBJ1-2; D is undetermined. V was pared by 4 bases and J by 8 bases, with 17 bases between. Germline assignment: CDR1 SEHNR and CDR2 FQNEAQ (reference sequence). This CDR3 contains 14 residues.

For this clonotype: A much larger clonotype is one base distant, so this may be a read error. The chain has TRBV28 and TRBJ1-3; D is possibly TRBD1 (5 bases). Germline-derived CDR1 and CDR2 are MDHEN and SYDVKM. The CDR3 is made up of 15 amino acids. V dropped 6 bases and J dropped 4 bases, with 16 bases sitting between them. Here the CDR3 DNA reads TGTGCCAGCAGATTTCTAGGGGCGCCGGGAAACACCATATATTTT. Translated: CASRFLGAPGNTIYF. Full variable domain (outside the CDR3, taken from reference TRBV28 and TRBJ1-3): DVKVTQSSRYLVKRTGEKVFLECVQDMDHENMFWYRQDPGLGLRLIYFSYDVKMKEKGDIPEGYSVSREKKERFSLILESASTNQTSMYLCASRFLGAPGNTIYFGEGSWLTVV.

This clonotype was seen at least ten times. The rearrangement links TRBV5-6 to TRBJ2-1; D remains ambiguous. The CDR3 consists of 13 residues. Deletions cut 2 bases from V and 6 bases from J, with 9 bases between. Germline-derived CDR1 and CDR2 are SGHDT and YYEEEE. The CDR3 protein is CASSLYPSNEQFF. The CDR3 bases are TGTGCCAGCAGCTTATATCCGAGCAATGAGCAGTTCTTC.

The chain has TRBV10-3 and TRBJ1-4, with TRBD1 matching 8 bases. The V and J ends lost 2 bases and 7 bases, in that order; junction bases with no gene match: 6. The CDR3 length is 15 residues. In germline, CDR1 is ENHRY, CDR2 SYGVKD. This chain's CDR3 is CAISENFGQGEKLFF. The CDR3 region has the DNA TGTGCCATCAGTGAGAATTTCGGACAGGGTGAAAAACTGTTTTTT.